This TCR beta chain emerged from a study of a mutant IDH1 vaccine in newly diagnosed glioma. For the study at large: Earlier treatment was radiotherapy, temozolomide, or both, with most getting both.

Indicated time point: week 47, end of study. Vaccination used 300 ug of mutant IDH1 20-mer peptide per dose, with topical imiquimod. TCRdb's copy holds only in-frame clones and misses some; the assay was immunoSEQ multiplex PCR. The profile shows tens of thousands of clones, roughly four fifths of them singletons. On this clone: Its matching antigen is unknown.

V shed 1 base and J 0 bases; nucleotides not matched to a gene: 5. The CDR3 has 17 residues. Germline values: CDR1 SGHAT, CDR2 FQNNGV. V usage is TRBV11-2 and J usage is TRBJ2-3, with 9 bases aligning to TRBD1. Sequenced here: PBMCs, sampled from a glioma patient whose treatment included an IDH1 peptide vaccine. This sequence originates from a man aged 30 to 45 with glioma. The CDR3 is CASSLGYGTGSTDTQYF. The CDR3 nucleotides are TGTGCCAGCAGCTTAGGTTACGGGACAGGGAGCACAGATACGCAGTATTTT.